Below are 9 T cell receptor beta chains sequenced from a single sample in a study of neurological immune-mediated disorders. TCRdb independently ran MiXCR on the 5' RACE reads; one entry per CDR3 protein. The data show about 50,000 distinct CDR3 sequences, with approximately 3% seen just once and roughly 16% held by the top ten. The sample taken for sequencing was PBMCs. The receptor set was obtained from a woman aged 45 to 65 with multiple sclerosis.

This clonotype occurred a few times. One junction end does not reproduce the germline sequence, and a read error may be involved. This chain uses TRBV6-2 or TRBV6-3 with TRBJ2-7; 15 nucleotides line up with TRBD2. The germline CDR1 and CDR2 sequences are MNHEY and SVGEGT. The CDR3 length is 19 residues. The CDR3: CVSSPGLAGGSSLRYEQYF. CDR3 bases: TGTGTCAGCAGTCCTGGACTAGCGGGAGGGTCCTCGCTACGGTACGAGCAGTACTTC.

In its sample, this clonotype was seen many times. V usage is TRBV7-8 and J usage is TRBJ2-1, with TRBD2 matching over 8 bases. Per the germline V gene, CDR1 is SGHVS and CDR2 is FQNEAQ. This CDR3 is 16 amino acids long. The V and J ends lost 2 bases and 7 bases, in that order; junction bases with no gene match: 10. CDR3 nucleotides: TGTGCCAGCAGCTTAAATCGACTAGCGATTAAGAATGAGCAGTTCTTC. Amino acid sequence: CASSLNRLAIKNEQFF.

This clonotype appeared many times. The chain joins TRBV11-3 to TRBJ2-2; D possibly corresponds to TRBD2 (6 bases). Germline CDR1 reads SGHNT; CDR2 reads YENEEA. Trimming shortened V by 1 base and J by 5 bases, and 8 bases separated the two germline ends. This CDR3 is 14 amino acids long. The CDR3 region has the DNA TGTGCCAGCAGCTTAGGGCTAGCGACCGGGGAGCTGTTTTTT. Translation gives CASSLGLATGELFF. The whole variable domain, remainder taken from reference TRBV11-3 and TRBJ2-2, is EAGVVQSPRYKIIEKKQPVAFWCNPISGHNTLYWYLQNLGQGPELLIRYENEEAVDDSQLPKDRFSAERLKGVDSTLKIQPAELGDSAVYLCASSLGLATGELFFGEGSRLTVL.

This clonotype was seen ten or more times. V is TRBV20-1 and J is TRBJ1-5; D gene ambiguous. Trimming removed 1 base at V and 11 bases at J, with 15 bases between. The CDR3 extends over 13 amino acids. The germline CDR1 and CDR2 sequences are DFQATT and SNEGSKA (reference sequence). The CDR3 loop reads CSARGEDHPAQHF. The CDR3 DNA is TGCAGTGCTAGAGGTGAGGACCACCCGGCCCAGCATTTT.

This clonotype was recorded many times. The chain couples TRBV5-1 to TRBJ2-5; 10 nucleotides align to TRBD1. Per germline, CDR1 SGHRS and CDR2 YFSETQ. With V trimmed by 4 bases and J by 2 bases, 5 bases remained unmatched. This CDR3 is 15 amino acids long. CDR3 sequence: CASSEGTGAQETQYF. The CDR3 coding sequence is TGCGCCAGCAGCGAAGGGACAGGGGCGCAAGAGACCCAGTACTTC.

This clonotype was seen at least ten times. This rearrangement joins TRBV5-1 to TRBJ1-1; D call uncertain. The germline CDR1 and CDR2 sequences are SGHRS and YFSETQ. V was trimmed by 0 bases and J by 4 bases, leaving 10 bases between them. This CDR3 is built from 14 residues. The CDR3 spells CASSLASEFTEAFF. The CDR3 nucleotides read TGCGCCAGCAGCTTGGCCTCCGAGTTCACTGAAGCTTTCTTT.

This clonotype has at least ten counts. The chain is built from TRBV7-2 and TRBJ2-5; 9 bases align to TRBD2. V gave up 7 bases and J gave up 4 bases; unmatched junction bases: 19. This CDR3 region has 18 residues. The germline V gene encodes CDR1 SGHTA and CDR2 FQGNSA. This chain's CDR3 is CASTHSSVRGGRRETQYF. The CDR3 nucleotides read TGTGCCAGCACCCATTCGTCCGTGCGGGGGGGTCGAAGAGAGACCCAGTACTTC.

This clonotype showed up many times. The V and J genes are TRBV5-1 and TRBJ2-5; D gene uncertain. This CDR3 has 13 amino acids. Germline CDR1 SGHRS, CDR2 YFSETQ. V was cut by 6 bases and J by 4 bases, with 13 bases left in between. CDR3 DNA: TGCGCCAGCAAGGCTGGCTCAGGAGAGACCCAGTACTTC. Its protein product is CASKAGSGETQYF.

This clonotype occurred many times. J is TRBJ2-3 and V is TRBV2; D remains unclear. CDR3 size: 13 residues. Germline V CDR1 and CDR2: SNHLY, FYNNEI. With 8 bases removed from V and 4 bases from J, the gap between germline ends came to 13 bases. CDR3 in amino acids: CASGVESADTQYF. For the CDR3, the DNA is TGTGCCAGCGGTGTGGAGTCGGCAGATACGCAGTATTTT. Looking up the rest from reference TRBV2 and TRBJ2-3 gives the full variable domain: EPEVTQTPSHQVTQMGQEVILRCVPISNHLYFYWYRQILGQKVEFLVSFYNNEISEKSEIFDDQFSVERPDGSNFTLKIRSTKLEDSAMYFCASGVESADTQYFGPGTRLTVL.